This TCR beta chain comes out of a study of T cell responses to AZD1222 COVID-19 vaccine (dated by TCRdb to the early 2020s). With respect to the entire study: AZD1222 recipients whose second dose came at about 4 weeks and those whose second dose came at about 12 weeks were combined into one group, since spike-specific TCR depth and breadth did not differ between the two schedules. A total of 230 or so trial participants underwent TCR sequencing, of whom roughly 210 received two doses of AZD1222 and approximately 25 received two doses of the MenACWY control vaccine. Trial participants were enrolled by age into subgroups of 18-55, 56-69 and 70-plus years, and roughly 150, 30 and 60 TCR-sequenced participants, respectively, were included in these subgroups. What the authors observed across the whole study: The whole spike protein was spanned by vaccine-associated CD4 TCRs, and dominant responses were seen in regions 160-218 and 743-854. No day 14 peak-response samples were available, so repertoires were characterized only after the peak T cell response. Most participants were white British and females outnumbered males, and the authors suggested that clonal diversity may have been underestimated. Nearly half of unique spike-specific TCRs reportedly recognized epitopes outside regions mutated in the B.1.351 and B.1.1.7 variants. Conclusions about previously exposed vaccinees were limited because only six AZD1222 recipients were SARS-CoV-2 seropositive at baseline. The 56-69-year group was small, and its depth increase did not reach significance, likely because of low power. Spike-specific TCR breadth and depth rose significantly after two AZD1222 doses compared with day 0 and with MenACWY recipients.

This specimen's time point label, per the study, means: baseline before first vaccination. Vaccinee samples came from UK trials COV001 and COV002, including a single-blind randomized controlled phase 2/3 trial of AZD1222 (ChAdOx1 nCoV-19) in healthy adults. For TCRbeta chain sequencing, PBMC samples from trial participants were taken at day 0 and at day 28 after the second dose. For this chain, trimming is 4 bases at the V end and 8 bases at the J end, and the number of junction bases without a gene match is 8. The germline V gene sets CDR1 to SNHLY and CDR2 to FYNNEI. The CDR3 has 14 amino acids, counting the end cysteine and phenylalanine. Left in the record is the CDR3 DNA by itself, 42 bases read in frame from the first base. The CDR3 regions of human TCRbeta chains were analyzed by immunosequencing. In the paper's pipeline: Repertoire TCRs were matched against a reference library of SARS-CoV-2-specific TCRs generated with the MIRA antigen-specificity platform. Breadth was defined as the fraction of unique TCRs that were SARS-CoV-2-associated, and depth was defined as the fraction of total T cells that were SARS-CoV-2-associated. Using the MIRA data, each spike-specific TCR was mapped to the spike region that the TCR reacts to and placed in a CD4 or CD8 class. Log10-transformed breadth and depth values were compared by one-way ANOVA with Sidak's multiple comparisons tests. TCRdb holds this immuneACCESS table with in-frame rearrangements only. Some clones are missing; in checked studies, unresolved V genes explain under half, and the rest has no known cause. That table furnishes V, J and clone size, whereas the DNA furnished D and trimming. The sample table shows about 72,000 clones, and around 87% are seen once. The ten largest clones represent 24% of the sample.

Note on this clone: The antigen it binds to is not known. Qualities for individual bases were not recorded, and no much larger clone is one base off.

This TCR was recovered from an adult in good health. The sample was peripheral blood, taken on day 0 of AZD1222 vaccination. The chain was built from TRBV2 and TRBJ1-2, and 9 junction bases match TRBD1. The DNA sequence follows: TGTGCCAGCAGTGCGACAGGGGGGCTTGGAGGCTACACCTTC. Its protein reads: CASSATGGLGGYTF.